This is a list of T cell receptor beta chains from one sample in a study of blood T cell repertoires in COVID-19. Repertoires were generated with immunoSEQ multiplex PCR, while TCRdb's copy carries only in-frame clones and drops some. The sample shows more than 200,000 clones, approximately 88% of them seen only once. The sample comprised peripheral blood. The receptors stem from a middle-aged man with acute or convalescent COVID-19. Both conserved end residues are part of each CDR3. The order of the fields is V gene, J gene, clone size, D gene, CDR3 protein, CDR3 DNA. A D gene is named only where the DNA matches it firmly. Expanded clones get a size class; other rows say once, few or many, or leave the size out.

>TRBV5-5|TRBJ2-2|.|.
CASSLARFPNTGELFF
TGTGCCAGCAGCTTGGCCCGGTTTCCGAACACCGGGGAGCTGTTTTTT
>TRBV19|TRBJ1-6|.|TRBD1
CATSGAGQGNSPLHF
TGTGCCACCTCCGGCGCGGGACAGGGCAATTCACCCCTCCACTTT
>TRBV9|TRBJ1-3|few|.
CASSRTGIGNTIYF
TGTGCCAGCAGCCGTACAGGGATCGGAAACACCATATATTTT
>TRBV6-5|TRBJ1-2|.|.
CASSYRTDRNYGYTF
TGTGCCAGCAGTTACCGAACCGACAGAAACTATGGCTACACCTTC
>TRBV7-3|TRBJ2-7|.|TRBD1
CASSLKGDREIRPYEQYF
TGTGCCAGCAGCTTAAAAGGGGACAGGGAGATTCGGCCCTACGAGCAGTACTTC
>TRBV10-1|TRBJ2-3|few|TRBD2
CASSEGLGLAGDTDTQYF
TGCGCCAGCAGTGAAGGCCTCGGACTAGCGGGAGACACAGATACGCAGTATTTT
>TRBV9|TRBJ1-1|.|.
CASSPGTYTEAFF
TGTGCCAGCAGCCCCGGGACTTACACTGAAGCTTTCTTT
>TRBV7-9|TRBJ1-4|few|TRBD1
CASSSPDRATNEKLFF
TGTGCCAGCAGCTCCCCGGACAGGGCAACTAATGAAAAACTGTTTTTT
>TRBV5-4|TRBJ2-2|many|TRBD1
CASSSDRGSGELFF
TGTGCCAGCAGCTCGGACAGGGGTTCCGGGGAGCTGTTTTTT
>TRBV5-6|TRBJ2-2|once|.
CASSLDNLKNTGELFF
TGTGCCAGCAGCTTGGATAATTTAAAGAACACCGGGGAGCTGTTTTTT
>TRBV25-1|TRBJ1-4|.|.
CASIGPNEKLFF
TGTGCCAGCATTGGGCCTAATGAAAAACTGTTTTTT
>TRBV19|TRBJ1-4|.|TRBD1
CASSARQGNEKLFF
TGTGCCAGTAGTGCCCGACAGGGTAATGAAAAACTGTTTTTT
>TRBV6-6|TRBJ2-5|.|.
CASSYTGETQYF
TGTGCCAGCAGTTACACGGGTGAGACCCAGTACTTC
>TRBV5-1|TRBJ2-1|.|TRBD2
CASSSGSLNEQFF
TGCGCCAGCAGTAGCGGGAGTCTAAATGAGCAGTTCTTC
>TRBV7-2|TRBJ1-5|.|TRBD1
CASSPPGQGHQPQHF
TGTGCCAGCAGCCCCCCGGGACAGGGTCATCAGCCCCAGCATTTT
>TRBV7-2|TRBJ1-2|few|.
CASSLGSRASYYGYTF
TGTGCCAGCAGCTTAGGCTCCAGGGCTTCGTACTATGGCTACACCTTC
>TRBV19|TRBJ1-1|.|.
CASSIRRVVGVMNTEAFF
TGTGCCAGTAGTATTCGGAGGGTCGTAGGAGTAATGAACACTGAAGCTTTCTTT
>TRBV28|TRBJ1-2|.|TRBD1
CASSSPGQPNYGYTF
TGTGCCAGCAGTTCCCCGGGACAGCCAAACTATGGCTACACCTTC
>TRBV2|TRBJ2-1|.|TRBD1
CASSETGSTGNEQFF
TGTGCCAGCAGTGAGACAGGGTCCACGGGCAATGAGCAGTTCTTC
>TRBV18|TRBJ1-2|.|.
CASSPIDGVSGYTF
TGTGCCAGCTCACCAATTGACGGGGTGAGTGGCTACACCTTC
>TRBV12-5|TRBJ1-1|.|TRBD1
CASGSTGAFVMNTEAFF
TGTGCTAGTGGTTCCACAGGGGCCTTCGTTATGAACACTGAAGCTTTCTTT
>TRBV6-2/TRBV6-3|TRBJ2-5|.|TRBD1
CASSWTGLETQYF
TGTGCCAGCAGCTGGACAGGGTTGGAGACCCAGTACTTC
>TRBV5-4|TRBJ1-1|few|.
CASSPAGGSTEAFF
TGTGCCAGCAGCCCTGCGGGGGGCAGCACTGAAGCTTTCTTT
>TRBV9|TRBJ1-2|.|.
CASSGSSVAARNGYTF
TGTGCCAGCAGCGGCTCCTCAGTGGCGGCTCGCAATGGCTACACCTTC
>TRBV9|TRBJ2-7|.|TRBD1
CASSPRDSFSEQYF
TGTGCCAGCAGCCCCCGGGACAGCTTCAGCGAGCAGTACTTC
>TRBV4-3|TRBJ1-1|.|.
CASSQGLGAAFF
TGCGCCAGCAGCCAAGGTCTCGGAGCCGCTTTCTTT
>TRBV6-5|TRBJ2-1|.|TRBD2
CASRGGTSGYNEQFF
TGTGCCAGCAGGGGGGGGACTAGCGGGTACAATGAGCAGTTCTTC
>TRBV19|TRBJ1-5|once|TRBD1
CASSQGGRGQNQPQHF
TGTGCCAGTAGTCAAGGAGGCAGGGGGCAAAATCAGCCCCAGCATTTT
>TRBV5-5|TRBJ1-3|.|.
CASRSGNSGNTIYF
TGTGCCAGCAGGTCAGGGAACTCTGGAAACACCATATATTTT
>TRBV27|TRBJ1-5|once|.
CASSFAGVDQPQHF
TGTGCCAGCAGTTTCGCAGGGGTCGATCAGCCCCAGCATTTT
>TRBV3-1/TRBV3-2|TRBJ2-5|.|.
CASSQEVEWRVGTQYF
TGTGCCAGCAGCCAAGAGGTTGAGTGGCGGGTAGGGACCCAGTACTTC
>TRBV30|TRBJ1-2|.|.
CAWSVAGDGYTF
TGTGCCTGGAGTGTAGCGGGTGACGGCTACACCTTC
>TRBV5-8|TRBJ2-7|.|.
CASSLVREQYF
TGTGCCAGCAGCTTGGTTCGCGAGCAGTACTTC
>TRBV10-3|TRBJ2-5|once|.
CAISEGTHSQETQYF
TGTGCCATCAGTGAGGGGACTCATAGCCAAGAGACCCAGTACTTC
>TRBV18|TRBJ1-4|few|.
CASSQSAGEKLFF
TGTGCCAGCTCACAGTCAGCGGGAGAAAAACTGTTTTTT
>TRBV7-7|TRBJ2-5|.|.
CASSSRGVGTQYF
TGTGCCAGCAGCTCCCGCGGGGTGGGGACCCAGTACTTC
>TRBV2|TRBJ2-7|.|TRBD2
CASSGTSGYEQYF
TGTGCCAGTTCCGGGACTAGCGGCTACGAGCAGTACTTC
>TRBV20-1|TRBJ1-1|.|.
CSPGSGTEAFF
TGCAGTCCGGGGAGTGGCACTGAAGCTTTCTTT
>TRBV21-1|TRBJ2-2|.|.
CASSKVSRRVGSPGELFF
TGTGCCAGCAGCAAAGTAAGTCGACGGGTCGGGAGCCCCGGGGAGCTGTTTTTT
>TRBV19|TRBJ1-1|.|.
CATHPGTEAFF
TGTGCCACTCACCCGGGCACTGAAGCTTTCTTT
>TRBV19|TRBJ1-2|few|.
CASSMAGYGYTF
TGTGCCAGTAGTATGGCGGGGTATGGCTACACCTTC
>TRBV29-1|TRBJ2-3|.|TRBD1
CSVEERTGGRDTQYF
TGCAGCGTTGAAGAGAGGACAGGGGGCAGAGATACGCAGTATTTT
>TRBV7-2|TRBJ2-3|.|TRBD2
CASSSGLAESTDTQYF
TGTGCCAGCAGCTCCGGACTAGCGGAAAGCACAGATACGCAGTATTTT
>TRBV7-8|TRBJ2-3|.|.
CASSFSSTDTQYF
TGTGCCAGCAGCTTCTCTAGCACAGATACGCAGTATTTT
>TRBV4-1|TRBJ2-7|.|.
CASSQDPGHEQYF
TGCGCCAGCAGCCAAGATCCAGGCCACGAGCAGTACTTC